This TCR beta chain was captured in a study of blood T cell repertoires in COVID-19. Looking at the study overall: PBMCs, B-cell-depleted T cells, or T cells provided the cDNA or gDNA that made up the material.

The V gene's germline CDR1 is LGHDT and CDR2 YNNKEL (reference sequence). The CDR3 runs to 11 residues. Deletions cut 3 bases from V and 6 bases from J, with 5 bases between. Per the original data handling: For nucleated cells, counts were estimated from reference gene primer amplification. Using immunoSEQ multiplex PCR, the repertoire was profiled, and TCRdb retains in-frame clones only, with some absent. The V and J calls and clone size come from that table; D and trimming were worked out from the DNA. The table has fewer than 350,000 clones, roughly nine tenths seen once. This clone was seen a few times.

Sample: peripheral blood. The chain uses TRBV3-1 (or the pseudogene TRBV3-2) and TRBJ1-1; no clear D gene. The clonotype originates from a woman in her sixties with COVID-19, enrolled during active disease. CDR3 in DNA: TGTGCCAGCAGCCACTCCTCTGAAGCTTTCTTT. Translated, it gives CASSHSSEAFF.